These T cell receptor beta chains were read from a single sample in a study of CD8 T cells in ankylosing spondylitis. TCRdb ran MiXCR on the 5' RACE reads and lists one entry per CDR3 protein. The data show fewer than 750,000 distinct CDR3 sequences, under 20% seen once. Sequenced material: blood, either unsorted or a sorted T cell fraction (not recorded which). These receptor sequences come from a male donor with ankylosing spondylitis. Each CDR3 is given with its conserved first and last residue. The D gene is left open where the match is weak. Clone size is not always given. Where it is, it says once, few, many or a class for expanded clones.

- | TRBJ1-2 | TRBD1 | TRBV6-6 | CASSYRDRVGYTF | TGTGCCAGCAGTTACCGGGACAGGGTTGGCTACACCTTC
- | TRBJ2-7 | - | TRBV3-1 | CASSRAGLAPYEQYF | TGTGCCAGCAGCCGCGCGGGGCTAGCCCCCTACGAGCAGTACTTC
many | TRBJ2-2 | - | TRBV20-1 | CSASGTNTGELFF | TGCAGTGCTAGTGGTACAAACACCGGGGAGCTGTTTTTT
few | TRBJ2-1 | TRBD2 | TRBV7-6 | CASTNAIAGGLDEQFF | TGTGCCAGCACCAACGCAATAGCGGGGGGGCTAGATGAGCAGTTCTTC
- | TRBJ2-4 | - | TRBV20-1 | CSAKVVTKNIQYF | TGCAGTGCAAAGGTTGTTACCAAAAACATTCAGTACTTC
- | TRBJ1-1 | - | TRBV10-3 | CAISESPTSTEAFF | TGTGCCATCAGTGAGTCCCCGACTAGTACTGAAGCTTTCTTT
- | TRBJ2-5 | TRBD2 | TRBV11-2 | CASRIPGTSGGETQYF | TGTGCCAGCAGGATACCCGGGACTAGCGGGGGAGAGACCCAGTACTTC
- | TRBJ1-1 | - | TRBV20-1 | CSASRLEAFF | TGCAGTGCCTCTAGACTTGAAGCTTTCTTT
few | TRBJ2-7 | TRBD1 | TRBV28 | CASSPRDRISYEQYF | TGTGCCAGCAGCCCCCGGGACAGAATCTCCTACGAGCAGTACTTC
few | TRBJ2-3 | - | TRBV29-1 | CSVVLAGRGTDTQYF | TGCAGCGTTGTGCTTGCCGGGAGAGGGACAGATACGCAGTATTTT
few | TRBJ2-1 | TRBD1 | TRBV7-3 | CASSLNGQGSNEQFF | TGTGCCAGCAGCTTAAATGGACAGGGATCCAATGAGCAGTTCTTC
- | TRBJ2-7 | TRBD1 | TRBV12-3/TRBV12-4 | CASSPGQVAEQYF | TGTGCCAGCAGCCCGGGACAGGTCGCCGAGCAGTACTTC
few | TRBJ1-1 | - | TRBV20-1 | CSARDPGTSNMNTEAFF | TGCAGTGCTAGAGATCCCGGGACTTCCAACATGAACACTGAAGCTTTCTTT
- | TRBJ2-2 | - | TRBV20-1 | CSASGAANTGELFF | TGCAGTGCTAGCGGGGCGGCGAACACCGGGGAGCTGTTTTTT
many | TRBJ2-7 | TRBD1 | TRBV3-1 | CASSQHPGTGLYEQYF | TGTGCCAGCAGCCAACATCCCGGGACAGGGCTTTACGAGCAGTACTTC
- | TRBJ2-7 | - | TRBV12-3/TRBV12-4 | CASSLVQGARNEQYF | TGTGCCAGCAGTTTAGTGCAGGGTGCGAGGAACGAGCAGTACTTC
few | TRBJ2-1 | TRBD1 | TRBV6-1 | CASSKTGTYNEQFF | TGTGCCAGCAGTAAGACAGGGACCTACAATGAGCAGTTCTTC
many | TRBJ2-2 | TRBD1 | TRBV12-3/TRBV12-4 | CASSRGTAANTGELFF | TGTGCCAGCAGCCGAGGGACAGCAGCGAACACCGGGGAGCTGTTTTTT
- | TRBJ2-7 | - | TRBV10-3 | CAIRGAEGYEQYF | TGTGCCATCAGGGGGGCGGAGGGCTACGAGCAGTACTTC
- | TRBJ1-1 | TRBD1 | TRBV5-1 | CASSLRTGGWDTEAFF | TGCGCCAGCAGCTTGAGGACAGGGGGCTGGGACACTGAAGCTTTCTTT
few | TRBJ1-2 | - | TRBV20-1 | CSASPGDGYYGYTF | TGCAGTGCTAGCCCCGGGGACGGCTACTATGGCTACACCTTC
- | TRBJ2-7 | - | TRBV12-5 | CASGFYPGLLKGHEQYF | TGTGCTAGTGGTTTCTACCCGGGACTCCTAAAGGGCCACGAGCAGTACTTC
- | TRBJ2-7 | - | TRBV7-2 | CASSLEEPGTYEQYF | TGTGCCAGCAGCTTAGAGGAGCCGGGGACCTACGAGCAGTACTTC
- | TRBJ2-1 | TRBD2 | TRBV6-5 | CASSYSGPSGGYNEQFF | TGTGCCAGCAGTTACTCGGGGCCTAGCGGGGGATACAATGAGCAGTTCTTC
- | TRBJ2-3 | TRBD2 | TRBV12-3/TRBV12-4 | CASSSVGVLAGTDTQYF | TGTGCCAGCAGTTCTGTGGGAGTACTAGCGGGAACAGATACGCAGTATTTT
- | TRBJ2-3 | - | TRBV12-3/TRBV12-4 | CASSPSGVGGAKDTQYF | TGTGCCAGCAGTCCGTCAGGTGTGGGCGGCGCAAAGGATACGCAGTATTTT
few | TRBJ2-7 | - | TRBV29-1 | CSVGGAETYEQYF | TGCAGCGTTGGAGGCGCAGAAACCTACGAGCAGTACTTC
few | TRBJ2-2 | TRBD2 | TRBV4-3 | CASSQNAGANTGELFF | TGCGCCAGCAGCCAAAATGCGGGGGCGAACACCGGGGAGCTGTTTTTT
- | TRBJ1-1 | TRBD1 | TRBV20-1 | CTAKRDRDEAFF | TGCACCGCGAAGAGGGACAGGGATGAAGCTTTCTTT
- | TRBJ1-4 | TRBD1 | TRBV18 | CASSNRDSRNEKLFF | TGTGCCAGCTCCAACCGGGACAGTCGTAATGAAAAACTGTTTTTT
few | TRBJ2-7 | TRBD2 | TRBV7-2 | CASSANSGSLYEQYF | TGTGCCAGCAGCGCCAACAGCGGGAGTCTCTACGAGCAGTACTTC
few | TRBJ2-3 | TRBD1 | TRBV5-1 | CASSWPSTGAYTDTQYF | TGCGCCAGCAGCTGGCCCTCGACAGGGGCCTACACAGATACGCAGTATTTT
- | TRBJ1-2 | - | TRBV11-2 | CASSVTVGYGYTF | TGTGCCAGCAGCGTCACAGTCGGGTATGGCTACACCTTC
few | TRBJ2-1 | TRBD1 | TRBV7-9 | CASSLAGTGDNNEQFF | TGTGCCAGCAGCTTGGCCGGGACAGGGGATAACAATGAGCAGTTCTTC
few | TRBJ1-1 | TRBD1 | TRBV6-6 | CASSIDRDREAFF | TGTGCCAGCAGTATAGACAGGGACCGGGAAGCTTTCTTT